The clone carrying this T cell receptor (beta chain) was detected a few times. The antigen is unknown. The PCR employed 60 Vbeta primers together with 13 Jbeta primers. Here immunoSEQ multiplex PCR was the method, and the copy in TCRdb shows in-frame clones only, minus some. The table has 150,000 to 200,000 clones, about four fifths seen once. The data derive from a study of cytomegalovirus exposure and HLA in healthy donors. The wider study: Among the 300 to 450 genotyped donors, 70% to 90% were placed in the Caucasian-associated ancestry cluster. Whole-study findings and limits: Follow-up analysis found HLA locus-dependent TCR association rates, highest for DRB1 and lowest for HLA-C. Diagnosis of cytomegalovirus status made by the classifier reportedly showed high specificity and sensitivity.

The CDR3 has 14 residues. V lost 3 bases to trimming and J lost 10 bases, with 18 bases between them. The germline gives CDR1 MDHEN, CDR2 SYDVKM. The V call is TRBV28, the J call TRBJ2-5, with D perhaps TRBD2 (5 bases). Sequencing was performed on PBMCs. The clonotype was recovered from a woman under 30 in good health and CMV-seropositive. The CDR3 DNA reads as TGTGCCAGCAGTTTTCAGCCCAACCTGAGGGACCAGTACTTC. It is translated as CASSFQPNLRDQYF.